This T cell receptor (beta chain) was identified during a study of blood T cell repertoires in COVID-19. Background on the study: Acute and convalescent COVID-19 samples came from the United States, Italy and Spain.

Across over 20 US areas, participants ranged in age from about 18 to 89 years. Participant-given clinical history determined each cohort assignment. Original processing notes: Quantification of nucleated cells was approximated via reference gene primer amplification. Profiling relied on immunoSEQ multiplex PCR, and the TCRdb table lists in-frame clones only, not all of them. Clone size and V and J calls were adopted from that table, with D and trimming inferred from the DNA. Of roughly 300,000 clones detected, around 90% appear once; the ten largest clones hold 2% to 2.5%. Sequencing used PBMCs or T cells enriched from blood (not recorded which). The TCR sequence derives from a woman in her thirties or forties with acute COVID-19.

This CDR3 reads CASSVVSGRSSYNEQFF. For the CDR3, the DNA is TGTGCCAGCAGCGTAGTAAGCGGGCGGAGCTCCTACAATGAGCAGTTCTTC. The chain carries TRBV9 and TRBJ2-1; D might be TRBD2 (6 bases). Trimming took 0 bases from V and 0 from J, leaving 13 bases between them. The germline gives CDR1 SGDLS, CDR2 YYNGEE. The CDR3 is 17 amino acids.